A single sample gave rise to the 4 T cell receptor beta chains below, sequenced in a study of T cells in narcolepsy. The assay was immunoSEQ multiplex PCR, and TCRdb's table has in-frame clones only and misses some. The sample comprises around 34,000 clones, around three quarters of which are singletons, and less than 5% rests with the top ten. The source material was memory (CD45RA-) CD4+ T cells from blood. These receptor sequences come from a human donor in good health.

The V and J genes are TRBV28 and TRBJ2-1; 7 nucleotides agree with TRBD2. After removal of 6 bases from V and 5 bases from J, the junction contained 13 bases not matched to a gene. The length of the CDR3 is 16 residues. Germline V gene sequence: CDR1 MDHEN, CDR2 SYDVKM. DNA of the CDR3: TGTGCCAGCAGCCCCCCGGGCACTAGCGCTAACAATGAGCAGTTCTTC. Translating gives CASSPPGTSANNEQFF.

This sequence joins TRBV6-6 and TRBJ2-7; D unresolved. The CDR3 runs to 13 residues. CDR1 and CDR2 from the germline V gene are MNHNY and SVGAGI (reference sequence). V was shortened by 1 base and J by 4 bases, with 8 bases between the two germline ends. The CDR3 coding sequence is TGTGCCAGCAGTTACTTGGCAAAATACGAGCAGTACTTC. Protein: CASSYLAKYEQYF.

This clone occurred a few times. The V and J genes are TRBV2 and TRBJ2-7; D is possibly TRBD2 (5 bases). Germline V gene sequence: CDR1 SNHLY, CDR2 FYNNEI. V gave up 11 bases and J gave up 2 bases, with 19 bases separating them. This CDR3 spans 14 amino acids. The CDR3 reads CAGTGVQRPYEQYF. The CDR3 nucleotides are TGTGCCGGAACCGGGGTCCAAAGACCCTACGAGCAGTACTTC.

The V gene is TRBV30, the J gene TRBJ2-3; D not certain. V was shortened by 0 bases and J by 6 bases, with 7 bases between the two germline ends. The CDR3 loop spans 12 amino acids. The germline gives CDR1 GTSNPN, CDR2 SVGIG (reference sequence). The CDR3 DNA reads as TGTGCCTGGAGTGTCCCGGCCGATACGCAGTATTTT. Translation: CAWSVPADTQYF. Full variable domain (missing parts from reference TRBV30 and TRBJ2-3): SQTIHQWPATLVQPVGSPLSLECTVEGTSNPNLYWYRQAAGRGLQLLFYSVGIGQISSEVPQNLSASRPQDRQFILSSKKLLLSDSGFYLCAWSVPADTQYFGPGTRLTVL.